The clone carrying this T cell receptor (beta chain) appeared a single time. Its matching antigen is unknown. In nominal health when sampled, donors likely had unrecorded immune exposures nonetheless. The CDR3 is 15 residues long. J was trimmed by 5 bases and V by 4 bases; bases with no gene match: 5. Germline CDR1 reads SGHNT; CDR2 reads YYREEE (reference sequence). The data were obtained in a study of cytomegalovirus exposure and HLA in healthy donors. Study findings and constraints: Later analysis identified a missense DCLRE1C variant that was linked to TCR beta V- and J-gene trimming. Reports credit the classifier with highly specific, highly sensitive diagnosis of cytomegalovirus status. The dataset shows that most TCR sequences were rare, while some public TCRs occurred in many donors.

In the PCR, 60 Vbeta and 13 Jbeta primers were used. Repertoires were generated with immunoSEQ multiplex PCR, while TCRdb's copy carries only in-frame clones and drops some. The sample has around 150,000 clones; under 80% are singletons. Sample: PBMCs. The V call is TRBV5-4, the J call TRBJ2-5, with TRBD2 identical over 13 bases. This TCR came from a male donor in good health and CMV-seronegative. In DNA, the CDR3 is TGTGCCAGCAGCAGGACTAGCGGGGGTAGGGAGACCCAGTACTTC. As protein: CASSRTSGGRETQYF.